This T cell receptor (beta chain) was captured by sequencing in a study of a mutant IDH1 vaccine in newly diagnosed glioma (dated by TCRdb to the early 2020s). Background on the whole study: Of the 30 to 35 treated patients, 62.5% were male and around 40% were female, and a mean age of 40.4 years was recorded. Before enrollment, patients had received standard therapy of radiotherapy alone, temozolomide alone, or radiochemotherapy with temozolomide; most received the combination. Peripheral blood samples were drawn at six visits, namely V03 (baseline), V05, V07, V10, V12 and V13. For exploratory analyses, longitudinal TCRB deep sequencing was carried out in roughly 25 treated patients wherever samples were available. The investigation overall reported the following: No apparent relationship was observed between pseudoprogression and alterations in the top peripheral T cell clonotypes detected by TCRB sequencing. Immune responses induced by the vaccine were seen in approximately 93% of patients across multiple MHC alleles. It was noted by the authors that analyses of patient blood samples could not be reproduced owing to sample limitations. Selection of PBMC samples for TCRB deep sequencing was based on availability.

Germline trimming amounts to 0 bases on V and 3 bases on J, with 5 as the count of junction bases outside the gene matches. CDR3 length: 16 amino acids, cysteine to phenylalanine. Only the CDR3 DNA stays, 48 bases, in frame from base 1. CDR1 and CDR2 (MNHNY, SVGAGI) derive from the germline V gene (reference sequence). Libraries were built with the immunoSEQ multiplex PCR assay. Rearranged TCR beta chain sequences were amplified with the hsTCRB Kit following the manufacturer's protocol. TCRB libraries were sequenced on an Illumina MiSeq. The authors processed their data as follows. The proprietary platform of the kit vendor was used for demultiplexing, trimming and gene mapping. This immuneACCESS table, as held by TCRdb, lists in-frame sequences with V and J called but not all clones. Of the missing ones, under half trace to an unresolved V gene in checked studies; the others have no known cause. V, J and clone size derive from that table, while D and trimming were established from the DNA sequence. The sample yields tens of thousands of clones; about 80% were counted once. Clones ranked in the top ten supply under 25% of the sample.

To note about this clone: Its antigen has not been determined. No clone much larger than this one lies a single base away; base qualities are absent.

The time point label here, explained by the study, means: baseline, week 1 (first vaccination visit). The intended sense of this specimen's treatment or condition label: pre-vaccination baseline after standard-of-care therapy. The donors had newly diagnosed IDH1-mutant astrocytomas of WHO grade 3 or 4 that showed loss of nuclear ATRX. The samples were drawn from NOA16, a multicentre, single-arm, open-label phase I trial in Germany that tested a mutant IDH1 peptide vaccine in humans for the first time. Blood drawn at visit V03 was used as the baseline sample for immunogenicity testing. Genomic DNA for TCRB sequencing was extracted from EDTA blood using the DNeasy Blood and Tissue Kit.

The rearrangement joined TRBV6-6 to TRBJ2-7, and 10 junction bases match TRBD1. The clonotype comes from a man younger than 45 with glioma. The source material was PBMCs, sampled from a glioma patient treated with radiotherapy, temozolomide or both. The sequenced DNA: TGTGCCAGCAGTTACTCCGAAGGGACAGGGGTCTACGAGCAGTACTTC. The encoded protein is CASSYSEGTGVYEQYF.